These T cell receptor beta chains were read from a single sample in a study of T cells in Graves' hyperthyroidism and ophthalmopathy. TCRdb fed the multiplex PCR reads into MiXCR, producing one record per CDR3 protein. The sample lists some 600,000 distinct CDR3 sequences, about 15% occurring once. Sequenced input: blood. The receptors were gathered from a woman aged 30 to 39 with Graves' hyperthyroidism that later progressed to Graves' ophthalmopathy. CDR3s include the opening cysteine and the closing phenylalanine or tryptophan. Fields, in order: clone size, D gene, J gene, V gene, CDR3 DNA, CDR3 protein. The D gene is left open where the match is weak. A clone size is listed for some rows: how often the clone was seen (once, few, many), or a class if it is expanded.

few TRBD1 TRBJ2-7 TRBV13 TGTGCCAGCAGCTCCCCGGGACAGGGGGACGAGCAGCACTTC CASSSPGQGDEQHF
NA NA TRBJ1-2 TRBV11-2 TGTGCCAGCAGCTGGGAGCATGGCTACACCTTC CASSWEHGYTF
many NA TRBJ1-2 TRBV12-5 TGTGCTAGTGGGAACAGGACCTCTAACTATGGCTACACCTTC CASGNRTSNYGYTF
many NA TRBJ2-2 TRBV27 TGTGCCAGCAGACCCCCGGGCCACGGGGAGCTGTTTTTT CASRPPGHGELFF
many NA TRBJ2-2 TRBV3-1 TGTGCCAGCAGCCCTCAGACCGGGGAGCTGTTTTTT CASSPQTGELFF
many NA TRBJ1-4 TRBV6-1 TGTGCCAGCAGTGACATCAATCAGGATGAAAAACTGTTTTTT CASSDINQDEKLFF
many NA TRBJ1-5 TRBV12-3/TRBV12-4 TGTGCCAGCAGTTTAGCAGGGCAGAGACAGCCCCAGCATTTT CASSLAGQRQPQHF
many TRBD1 TRBJ1-4 TRBV11-3 TGTGCCAGCAGCGGAACAGGGGCCGGTAATGAAAAACTGTTTTTT CASSGTGAGNEKLFF
once NA TRBJ2-1 TRBV7-9 TGTGCCAGTGCCGACGAACCCTACAATGAGCAGTTCTTC CASADEPYNEQFF
many TRBD1 TRBJ1-2 TRBV28 TGTGCCACTATGACAGGGGGTAACTATGGCTACACCTTC CATMTGGNYGYTF
few TRBD2 TRBJ2-1 TRBV12-3/TRBV12-4 TGTGCCAGCAGCCAACTAGCGGGAGCGTTAAATGAGCAGTTCTTC CASSQLAGALNEQFF
many NA TRBJ1-5 TRBV6-1 TGTGCCAGCAGTCCCGGGGGACAACACAATCAGCCCCAGCATTTT CASSPGGQHNQPQHF
many NA TRBJ1-6 TRBV28 TGTGCCAGCAGTTTAGTGGCAGGAGGGTCCTATAATTCACCCCTCCACTTT CASSLVAGGSYNSPLHF
NA NA TRBJ2-2 TRBV2 TGTGCCAGCAGTCAGGACCGACTCGGAGCCGGGGAGCTGTTTTTT CASSQDRLGAGELFF
many NA TRBJ2-5 TRBV27 TGTGCCAGCAGACTACGGGACACCGCTCAAGAGACCCAGTACTTC CASRLRDTAQETQYF
many TRBD1 TRBJ1-5 TRBV25-1 TGTGCCAGCAGTGAATCAGGGGGCGGAAGGTACAATCAGCCCCAGCATTTT CASSESGGGRYNQPQHF
many NA TRBJ2-7 TRBV12-3/TRBV12-4 TGTGCCAGCAGGCCCTCTTTCGGAGCCTACGAGCAGTACTTC CASRPSFGAYEQYF
many NA TRBJ1-5 TRBV28 TGTGCCAGCAGTTTCCGGGGGCGCGATGTCCAGCCCCAGCATTTT CASSFRGRDVQPQHF
many NA TRBJ2-3 TRBV30 TGTGCCTGGAGTACCCTAGCGAGCACAGATACGCAGTATTTT CAWSTLASTDTQYF
many TRBD2 TRBJ2-3 TRBV10-3 TGTGCCATCAGCGGACTAGCGGGAGTTGGTACAGATACGCAGTATTTT CAISGLAGVGTDTQYF
once NA TRBJ2-7 TRBV2 TGTGCCAGCAGTGACCGGCCCCGCTACGAGCAGTACTTC CASSDRPRYEQYF
many TRBD2 TRBJ2-1 TRBV20-1 TGCAGTGCTAAGGCGGGAGGCTCCTACAATGAGCAGTTCTTC CSAKAGGSYNEQFF
few TRBD1 TRBJ2-6 TRBV9 TGTGCCAGCAGCGGTGACAGGGGATCTGGGGCCAACGTCCTGACTTTC CASSGDRGSGANVLTF
many TRBD2 TRBJ2-7 TRBV28 TGTGCCAGCAGTCCAACCCGACTAGCGGGAGATCGTGGTGAGCAGTACTTC CASSPTRLAGDRGEQYF
few NA TRBJ2-1 TRBV6-2/TRBV6-3 TGTGCCAGCACCACTCCCGGGGGTCCCTACAATGAGCAGTTCTTC CASTTPGGPYNEQFF
NA NA TRBJ2-6 TRBV6-2/TRBV6-3 TGTGCCAGCACTCTAGACTCTGGGGCCAACGTCCTGACTTTC CASTLDSGANVLTF
NA NA TRBJ2-3 TRBV6-1 TGTGCCAGCAGTGAAGCGCGGGCCCCTGGGCCGGATACGCAGTATTTT CASSEARAPGPDTQYF
NA TRBD2 TRBJ2-1 TRBV27 TGTGCCAGCACTTGGCGGGAGGGCAATGAGCAGTTCTTC CASTWREGNEQFF
NA NA TRBJ2-5 TRBV19 TGTGCCAGTAACCCCCCCGGCAGGCCCCAAGAGACCCAGTACTTC CASNPPGRPQETQYF
NA NA TRBJ1-3 TRBV16 TGTGCCAGCAGCCAATCACGGGGACCCTCTGGAAACACCATATATTTT CASSQSRGPSGNTIYF
NA NA TRBJ2-4 TRBV28 TGTGCCAGCAGTGTCTACGGGATTCTACTTCCCAAAAACATTCAGTACTTC CASSVYGILLPKNIQYF
many TRBD2 TRBJ2-7 TRBV12-3/TRBV12-4 TGTGCCAGCAGCCCTGGGTCCGGGACTACCCCCCGCGAGCAGTACTTC CASSPGSGTTPREQYF
few NA TRBJ1-6 TRBV6-1 TGTGCCAGCAGTCGGACAACAGGGTCTAGTTCACCCCTCCACTTT CASSRTTGSSSPLHF
few NA TRBJ2-7 TRBV7-2 TGTGCCAGCAGCTTAGAAGGGAGTCGGGTGTACGAGCAGTACTTC CASSLEGSRVYEQYF
many NA TRBJ2-5 TRBV7-2 TGTGCCAGCAGCTTAAGGATGAGCCAGCAAGAGACCCAGTACTTC CASSLRMSQQETQYF
NA NA TRBJ1-3 TRBV12-3/TRBV12-4 TGTGCCTCAAACTCTCTTCAGGTGAACACCATATATTTT CASNSLQVNTIYF
NA NA TRBJ1-1 TRBV27 TGTGCCAGCAGTTTATCCACAGAGGGTGAAGCTTTCTTT CASSLSTEGEAFF
many NA TRBJ2-6 TRBV19 TGTGCCAGTAGTGGGGTCTTCTCTGGGGCCAACGTCCTGACTTTC CASSGVFSGANVLTF
many TRBD1 TRBJ2-2 TRBV20-1 TGCAGTGCTAGAGTTGACAGGGCCGGGGAGCTGTTTTTT CSARVDRAGELFF
NA TRBD1 TRBJ1-6 TRBV11-3 TGTGCCAGCAGCCACCGGACAGGGATCCATAATTCACCCCTCCACTTT CASSHRTGIHNSPLHF
many NA TRBJ1-1 TRBV6-1 TGTGCCAGCAGTTCCACACCAGGGGCCACTGAAGCTTTCTTT CASSSTPGATEAFF
NA TRBD1 TRBJ1-1 TRBV30 TGTGCCTGGAGTCGGTCAGGGGGGAGCACTGAAGCTTTCTTT CAWSRSGGSTEAFF
NA NA TRBJ2-7 TRBV7-2 TGTGCCAGCAGCTCTCCAGGGGACCTCGAGCAGTACTTC CASSSPGDLEQYF
many NA TRBJ2-7 TRBV11-3 TGTGCCAGCAGCGGGGGACGACTATATTACGAGCAGTACTTC CASSGGRLYYEQYF
many TRBD2 TRBJ2-3 TRBV11-3 TGTGCCAGCGGACTAGCTTCATCAGATACGCAGTATTTT CASGLASSDTQYF
NA TRBD2 TRBJ2-1 TRBV6-1 TGTGCCAGCAGGCCGGGACTAGCCGTCTATGAGCAGTTCTTC CASRPGLAVYEQFF
NA TRBD2 TRBJ2-5 TRBV7-8 TGTGCCAGCAGCTTAGGGGCGGGAGGCCTAGAGACCCAGTACTTC CASSLGAGGLETQYF
many NA TRBJ2-1 TRBV20-1 TGCAGTGCAACTCCCTTCGGGACTCTCTCCTACAATGAGCAGTTCTTC CSATPFGTLSYNEQFF